This is a list of T cell receptor beta chains from one sample in a study of T cell responses to AZD1222 COVID-19 vaccine. The assay was immunoSEQ multiplex PCR, and TCRdb's table has in-frame clones only and misses some. The sample lists around 150,000 clones, 94% seen once, with roughly 1.2% in the top ten. The source material was peripheral blood, sampled on day 0 of AZD1222 vaccination. These receptor sequences come from an adult in good health. Each CDR3 is given with its conserved first and last residue. D genes are given only for firm matches. The size of a clone is reported for some rows only, either as once, few or many, or as a class for expanded clones.

TRBJ1-1 TRBV19 - - TGTGCCACAGCCCGCGGGGGGTCTGAAGCTTTCTTT CATARGGSEAFF
TRBJ1-2 TRBV19 - - TGTGCCAGTAGCCCGGACGGAAGGTATGGCTACACCTTC CASSPDGRYGYTF
TRBJ1-5 TRBV18 TRBD1 - TGTGCCAGCTCACCAAATCCAGGGGGCGGCGATCAGCCCCAGCATTTT CASSPNPGGGDQPQHF
TRBJ1-2 TRBV7-2 - - TGTGCCAGCAGCCCGGGCTACTATGGCTACACCTTC CASSPGYYGYTF
TRBJ2-5 TRBV3-1/TRBV3-2 TRBD2 once TGTGCCAGCAGCCGCCGACTAGCGGGTCAGGGGGAGACCCAGTACTTC CASSRRLAGQGETQYF
TRBJ2-1 TRBV3-1/TRBV3-2 - many TGTGCCAGCAGCCTCCCGGACTACTACAATGAGCAGTTCTTC CASSLPDYYNEQFF
TRBJ1-5 TRBV29-1 - once TGCAGCGTTGGGGCGAGGGATCAGCCCCAGCATTTT CSVGARDQPQHF
TRBJ2-5 TRBV7-8 - - TGTGCCAGCAGCCCGAGCTGGGAGACCCAGTACTTC CASSPSWETQYF
TRBJ2-5 TRBV7-3 TRBD2 - TGTGCCAGCAGTCTAGCGGGAGGTGCTCAAGAGACCCAGTACTTC CASSLAGGAQETQYF
TRBJ2-1 TRBV25-1 - once TGTGCCAGCAGTGAATATGGTAGGGGCGCTTACAATGAGCAGTTCTTC CASSEYGRGAYNEQFF
TRBJ2-1 TRBV6-2/TRBV6-3 - - TGTGCCAGCAGTCCCTCTCTTGTGGCAAATGAGCAGTTCTTC CASSPSLVANEQFF
TRBJ1-4 TRBV15 - - TGTGCCACCAGCAGCACGGGCGGCCGTGATGAAAAACTGTTTTTT CATSSTGGRDEKLFF
TRBJ1-2 TRBV19 - - TGTGCCAGTAACGGCAGACTACTGGGCTACACCTTC CASNGRLLGYTF
TRBJ1-2 TRBV27 - - TGTGCCAGCAGTTGGACCGGGACACCTAACTATGGCTACACCTTC CASSWTGTPNYGYTF
TRBJ1-5 TRBV7-2 - - TGTGCCAGCAGCAGACAAACAGGGATCACGGAGCCCCAGCATTTT CASSRQTGITEPQHF
TRBJ2-2 TRBV7-9 - - TGTGCCAGCAGCTTAGAGTCAGGGGAGCTGTTTTTT CASSLESGELFF
TRBJ2-3 TRBV10-3 - once TGTGCCATCAGGGGGACGGCCACAGATACGCAGTATTTT CAIRGTATDTQYF
TRBJ1-1 TRBV29-1 TRBD1 - TGCAGCGTTGCGGGACAGATGAACACTGAAGCTTTCTTT CSVAGQMNTEAFF
TRBJ2-5 TRBV2 TRBD1 - TGTGCCAGCATGAGGGACAGGGTTGAGACCCAGTACTTC CASMRDRVETQYF
TRBJ1-2 TRBV4-2 TRBD1 - TGTGCCAGCAGCCAGGCGGGACAGGCGGTAGGCTACACCTTC CASSQAGQAVGYTF
TRBJ1-1 TRBV27 TRBD1 - TGTGCCAGCAGAGGACAGGGGAGAGGAGTCACTGAAGCTTTCTTT CASRGQGRGVTEAFF
TRBJ1-2 TRBV6-4 TRBD1 - TGTGCCAGCAGTGACCAGACAGGGGGCTTGGGCTACACCTTC CASSDQTGGLGYTF
TRBJ1-1 TRBV6-5 TRBD1 - TGTGCCAGCAGGACAGGGGCCAACACTGAAGCTTTCTTT CASRTGANTEAFF
TRBJ1-6 TRBV6-5 - - TGTGCCAGCTACGGGGGACGAAATAATTCACCCCTCCACTTT CASYGGRNNSPLHF
TRBJ1-2 TRBV18 - - TGTGCCAGCTCGTCGACAGTTAACTATGGCTACACCTTC CASSSTVNYGYTF
TRBJ1-2 TRBV19 - - TGTGCCAGTAGGCAGGGCTCGGACTATGGCTACACCTTC CASRQGSDYGYTF
TRBJ2-4 TRBV27 TRBD2 - TGTGCCAGCAAGGAACTAGCGGAAAACATTCAGTACTTC CASKELAENIQYF
TRBJ1-1 TRBV18 - - TGTGCCAGCTCACCACCGAGTATGAACACTGAAGCTTTCTTT CASSPPSMNTEAFF
TRBJ2-1 TRBV5-4 - - TGTGCCAGCAGTTCCGGGGACGGAGCCTACAATGAGCAGTTCTTC CASSSGDGAYNEQFF
TRBJ2-1 TRBV7-8 - - TGTGCCAGCAGCTTTCTACGGGCCTCGGGTCGGTACAATGAGCAGTTCTTC CASSFLRASGRYNEQFF
TRBJ1-6 TRBV30 - - TGTGCCTGGAGTGTCTATCGGGGGAGCCCGAAATCACCCCTCCACTTT CAWSVYRGSPKSPLHF
TRBJ1-1 TRBV19 TRBD1 - TGTGCCAGTAGTATCACAGGGGGCGCCGGTTCTGAAGCTTTCTTT CASSITGGAGSEAFF
TRBJ2-1 TRBV7-8 - - TGTGCCAGCAGCTTAACTGCAAGAGTTACCACAAATGAGCAGTTCTTC CASSLTARVTTNEQFF
TRBJ1-2 TRBV9 TRBD1 - TGTGCCAGCAGCGTGGGACAGAACCCCTATGGCTACACCTTC CASSVGQNPYGYTF
TRBJ2-1 TRBV3-1/TRBV3-2 TRBD1 - TGTGCCAGCAGCCGACAGGGGGCTAGTGAGCAGTTCTTC CASSRQGASEQFF
TRBJ2-1 TRBV7-9 - - TGTGCCAGCAGCTTAGTAAGGGGGTCATTCAATGAGCAGTTCTTC CASSLVRGSFNEQFF
TRBJ1-6 TRBV11-2 TRBD1 - TGTGCCAGCAGCGCTACCGATGGGGGACAGCTTATATATAATTCACCCCTCCACTTT CASSATDGGQLIYNSPLHF
TRBJ1-6 TRBV4-1 - - TGCGCCAGCAGCCAAGGTCCCCAGGGATCGCCCTCACCCCTCCACTTT CASSQGPQGSPSPLHF
TRBJ2-1 TRBV19 TRBD2 - TGTGCCAGCCAACTTCCGGGACTAACCAATGAGCAGTTCTTC CASQLPGLTNEQFF
TRBJ1-5 TRBV4-1 TRBD1 - TGCGCCAGCAGCCAAGAGTGGGGACAGGAACCAAGGCCCCAGCATTTT CASSQEWGQEPRPQHF